These 25 T cell receptor beta chains came from one sample sequenced in a study of blood T cell repertoires in COVID-19. Only in-frame clones appear in the TCRdb table, and some are missing; sequencing was by immunoSEQ multiplex PCR. This table holds 150,000 to 200,000 clones, more than 70% found once. Sequenced: peripheral blood. Receptors originate from a man aged 50-59 years who had recovered from COVID-19.

This clone was seen once. The chain carries TRBV6-5 and TRBJ2-3, with 7 nucleotides matching TRBD1. CDR1 is MNHEY, CDR2 SVGAGI, per germline. The CDR3 consists of 16 residues. Trimming removed 4 bases from V and 0 bases from J; junction bases left unmatched: 7. CDR3 DNA: TGTGCCAGCAGTTCCCCCGGGACAGCTAGCACAGATACGCAGTATTTT. Protein: CASSSPGTASTDTQYF.

The rearrangement joins TRBV3-1 (or the pseudogene TRBV3-2) to TRBJ2-5; 9 bases are a match to TRBD2. The germline CDR1 and CDR2 sequences are LGHDT and YNNKEL (reference sequence). J gave up 2 bases and V 3 bases, and 1 base lay outside the gene matches. The CDR3 sequence is 14 residues long. Written as DNA, the CDR3 is TGTGCCAGCAGCCATGGACTAGCGCAAGAGACCCAGTACTTC. It yields the protein CASSHGLAQETQYF.

The rearrangement links TRBV6-1 to TRBJ2-1, with 7 bases fitting TRBD2. Germline CDR1 reads MNHNS; CDR2 reads SASEGT. Germline trimming cut 1 base from V and 6 bases from J; bases unmatched to any gene: 9. This CDR3 contains 16 residues. CDR3 DNA: TGTGCCAGCAGTGAAGTGGGGGGGTTCATGGTCAATGAGCAGTTCTTC. It specifies CASSEVGGFMVNEQFF.

This clone was detected once. The rearrangement uses TRBV3-1 (or the pseudogene TRBV3-2) and TRBJ1-1; no reliable D call. This CDR3 is 14 amino acids long. Germline loops: CDR1 LGHDT, CDR2 YNNKEL (reference sequence). V lost 3 bases and J lost 2, with 10 bases in between. In DNA form, the CDR3 reads TGTGCCAGCAGCCATTCCCGAGCTAACACTGAAGCTTTCTTT. It is translated as CASSHSRANTEAFF.

The chain has TRBV6-5 and TRBJ2-2, with D uncertain. The germline V gene encodes CDR1 MNHEY and CDR2 SVGAGI. The ends were cut back, 3 bases at V and 1 base at J, with 9 bases in the middle. The CDR3 has 15 residues. CDR3 amino acids: CASSYSPRNTGELFF. CDR3 in DNA: TGTGCCAGCAGTTATTCCCCGAGGAACACCGGGGAGCTGTTTTTT.

The J gene is TRBJ1-1, the V gene TRBV13, with D perhaps TRBD1 (6 bases). The CDR3 sequence is 15 residues long. V was pared by 7 bases and J by 0 bases, with 15 bases between. Looked up from germline, CDR1 is PRHDT and CDR2 is FYEKMQ (reference sequence). In DNA, the CDR3 is TGTGCCAGCACCCATAGGACAGCTGTGAACACTGAAGCTTTCTTT. Its protein product is CASTHRTAVNTEAFF.

Only a few counts were recorded for this clone. The chain has TRBV28 and TRBJ1-5; D remains ambiguous. This CDR3 spans 14 amino acids. Germline V CDR1 and CDR2: MDHEN, SYDVKM. With 2 bases removed from V and 7 bases from J, the gap between germline ends came to 12 bases. CDR3 sequence: CASSLVPAEQPQHF. CDR3 coding DNA: TGTGCCAGCAGTTTAGTCCCCGCTGAGCAGCCCCAGCATTTT.

The J gene is TRBJ2-2, the V gene TRBV7-2; 7 bases align to TRBD1. The CDR3 covers 16 residues. J was trimmed by 5 bases and V by 3 bases; bases with no gene match: 9. CDR1 is SGHTA and CDR2 is FQGNSA in the germline V gene. The CDR3 DNA follows: TGTGCCAGCAGCTTGCAGACAGGGATTCAGACCGGGGAGCTGTTTTTT. Residues: CASSLQTGIQTGELFF. Filled out from reference TRBV7-2 and TRBJ2-2, the complete variable domain reads GAGVSQSPSNKVTEKGKDVELRCDPISGHTALYWYRQSLGQGLEFLIYFQGNSAPDKSGLPSDRFSAERTGGSVSTLTIQRTQQEDSAVYLCASSLQTGIQTGELFFGEGSRLTVL.

The V and J genes are TRBV6-5 and TRBJ2-1; the match to TRBD1 covers 11 bases. Germline trimming cut 6 bases from V and 9 bases from J; bases unmatched to any gene: 7. CDR1 and CDR2 from the germline V gene are MNHEY and SVGAGI. The CDR3 covers 14 residues. The CDR3 DNA sequence: TGTGCCAGCAGGTACAGGACAGGGGGCGGTGAGCAGTTCTTC. It translates to CASRYRTGGGEQFF.

This clone was detected only once. V and J are TRBV4-3 and TRBJ2-2; no firm D call. From germline, CDR1 is LGHNA and CDR2 YSLEER. V lost 1 base and J lost 4, with 13 bases in between. The CDR3 runs 16 residues. The CDR3 DNA is TGCGCCAGCAGCCAAGGGGCCTCCAGTGCCACCGGGGAGCTGTTTTTT. It encodes CASSQGASSATGELFF.

The chain has TRBV19 and TRBJ2-5, with 13 bases fitting TRBD2. The CDR3 sequence is 15 residues long. The V gene's germline CDR1 is LNHDA and CDR2 SQIVND (reference sequence). The V and J ends lost 5 bases and 7 bases, in that order; junction bases with no gene match: 7. The CDR3 loop reads CASSPGLAGRWTQYF. In DNA form, the CDR3 reads TGTGCCAGTAGTCCGGGACTAGCGGGGAGGTGGACCCAGTACTTC.

This chain links TRBV6-5 with TRBJ1-5; unclear D gene. V lost 6 bases and J 5 bases, leaving 11 bases between the germline ends. Germline V gene lookup returns CDR1 MNHEY and CDR2 SVGAGI. The CDR3 sequence is 13 residues long. CDR3 nucleotide sequence: TGTGCCAGCAGAAAATGGAGGGATCAGCCCCAGCATTTT. This translates into CASRKWRDQPQHF.

The V gene is TRBV12-5, the J gene TRBJ2-3, with TRBD1 matching 9 bases. The CDR3 is made up of 15 amino acids. Losses at the gene ends were 3 bases for V and 3 bases for J; bases not matched to a gene: 4. Germline V gene data show CDR1 as LGHNT and CDR2 as FRNRAP. CDR3 loop: CASGLTGGSTDTQYF. The CDR3 region has the DNA TGTGCTAGTGGTTTAACAGGGGGCTCAACAGATACGCAGTATTTT.

This rearrangement joins TRBV10-2 to TRBJ2-7; TRBD1 matches 10 bases. The CDR3 totals 17 residues. V gave up 3 bases and J gave up 0 bases; unmatched junction bases: 8. The germline gives CDR1 WSHSY, CDR2 SAAADI. The CDR3 DNA reads as TGCGCCAGCAGTGACCCGGGGGGACAGGGGAGCTCCTACGAGCAGTACTTC. This codes for CASSDPGGQGSSYEQYF.

This clone was detected only once. The chain has TRBV18 and TRBJ2-5; possibly TRBD2 for D (6 bases). V lost 3 bases and J lost 4, with 18 bases in between. The CDR3 has 16 amino acids. CDR1 is KGHSH, CDR2 LQKENI, per germline. CDR3 in DNA: TGTGCCAGCTCACCTTCCGGGACGGGGAGGAGAGAGACCCAGTACTTC. It codes for CASSPSGTGRRETQYF.

J is TRBJ1-1 and V is TRBV6-5; D is undetermined. V shed 5 bases and J shed 5 bases, with 18 bases lying between them. The CDR3 consists of 15 residues. Germline CDR1 is MNHEY and CDR2 is SVGAGI. CDR3 amino acids: CASSHATVPGTEAFF. The DNA for the CDR3 is TGTGCCAGCAGTCACGCAACGGTGCCGGGGACTGAAGCTTTCTTT.

The chain employs TRBV18 and TRBJ1-5, with a weak D call TRBD1 (5 bases). This CDR3 has 13 residues. CDR1 is KGHSH, CDR2 LQKENI, per germline. With 6 bases removed from V and 5 bases from J, the gap between germline ends came to 11 bases. CDR3 sequence: CASSYDSDQPQHF. CDR3 bases: TGTGCCAGCTCCTACGACAGCGATCAGCCCCAGCATTTT.

The J gene is TRBJ1-1, the V gene TRBV27; the match to TRBD1 covers 9 bases. The CDR3 consists of 16 residues. Germline V CDR1 and CDR2: MNHEY, SMNVEV (reference sequence). Unmatched junction bases numbered 8, after V lost 6 bases and J lost 0 bases. The CDR3 region has the DNA TGTGCCAGCAGACCCGGGACAGGGATTGTGAACACTGAAGCTTTCTTT. It translates to CASRPGTGIVNTEAFF.

The V call is TRBV12-5, the J call TRBJ1-1; no clear D gene. The germline gives CDR1 LGHNT, CDR2 FRNRAP. V was shortened by 2 bases and J by 1 base, with 8 bases between the two germline ends. This CDR3 has 14 amino acids. Here the CDR3 reads CASGLRAGNTEAFF. The CDR3 DNA follows: TGTGCTAGTGGTTTGAGGGCGGGGAACACTGAAGCTTTCTTT.

The chain has TRBV7-9 and TRBJ2-7; a possible D gene is TRBD2 (5 bases). Trimming pared 6 bases from V and 5 bases from J, leaving 17 bases between. Germline V gene data show CDR1 as SEHNR and CDR2 as FQNEAQ (reference sequence). The CDR3 covers 14 residues. CDR3 in DNA: TGTGCCAGCAGTCTCGGGCAGGACTGGCACGAGCAGTACTTC. Translated: CASSLGQDWHEQYF.

The chain employs TRBV9 and TRBJ2-5, with TRBD1 matching 8 bases. The junction had 9 bases not matched to a gene; V was cut back by 3 bases and J by 2 bases. This CDR3 region has 16 residues. Germline CDR1 SGDLS, CDR2 YYNGEE. CDR3 sequence reads: CASSERTGPGQETQYF. The CDR3 nucleotides read TGTGCCAGCAGCGAGCGGACAGGGCCTGGACAAGAGACCCAGTACTTC.

This clone has a single count. This chain connects TRBV19 to TRBJ2-7, with a possible D match to TRBD2 (5 bases). V was trimmed by 7 bases and J by 0 bases, leaving 10 bases between them. From germline, CDR1 is LNHDA and CDR2 SQIVND (reference sequence). CDR3 length equals 13 residues. The CDR3 DNA sequence: TGTGCCAGTATTAGCGAAACCTCCTACGAGCAGTACTTC. Translating it yields CASISETSYEQYF.

The rearrangement joins TRBV5-1 to TRBJ2-7; TRBD1 agrees at 8 bases. The germline gives CDR1 SGHRS, CDR2 YFSETQ. CDR3 length: 13 amino acids. The J segment lost 4 bases and the V segment lost 0 bases, leaving 0 bases of the junction unmatched. CDR3 DNA: TGCGCCAGCAGCTTGGGGGACAGGTACGAGCAGTACTTC. Translation: CASSLGDRYEQYF.

V gene TRBV2 combines with J gene TRBJ1-3; 7 bases agree with TRBD1. The V gene's germline CDR1 is SNHLY and CDR2 FYNNEI. This CDR3 spans 13 amino acids. The junction had 4 bases not matched to a gene; V was cut back by 6 bases and J by 5 bases. The CDR3 is CASSPGQRNTIYF. CDR3 coding DNA: TGTGCCAGCAGCCCGGGACAGCGAAACACCATATATTTT.

The rearrangement links TRBV5-1 to TRBJ1-6; D possibly corresponds to TRBD1 (5 bases). The germline CDR1 and CDR2 sequences are SGHRS and YFSETQ. The germline V and J ends were trimmed by 5 bases and 8 bases, with 11 bases remaining between them. The CDR3 extends over 13 amino acids. CDR3 amino acids: CASSSGLDSPLHF. The CDR3 region has the DNA TGCGCCAGCAGTTCAGGGTTGGATTCACCCCTCCACTTT.